This TCR beta chain appears in the sequencing data of a study of cytomegalovirus exposure and HLA in healthy donors. Libraries were prepared by immunoSEQ multiplex PCR; TCRdb keeps only in-frame clonotypes and omits some of them. The data contain about 250,000 clones, 87% of them singletons. Germline CDR1 SGHRS, CDR2 YFSETQ. Trimming removed 4 bases from V and 1 base from J, with 12 bases in between. The CDR3 totals 14 residues. This rearrangement joins TRBV5-1 to TRBJ2-7; D might be TRBD1 (5 bases). This clonotype was sampled from a man in his late teens or twenties in good health and CMV-seronegative. The sample consisted of PBMCs. The CDR3 bases are TGCGCCAGCAGCGCAACAGGACCTTCCTACGAGCAGTACTTC. Its translation: CASSATGPSYEQYF.